The rows below give T cell receptor beta chains drawn from one sample of a study of tumor and adjacent non-tumor tissue in lung cancer. TCRdb re-called the multiplex PCR reads through MiXCR, storing one row per CDR3 protein. The table has 44,000 or so distinct CDR3 sequences, approximately 59% seen once; the top ten hold 15% to 20%. The material sequenced was distant non-tumor lung tissue. All receptors come from a woman in her forties with non-small cell lung cancer. Both conserved end residues are trimmed from each CDR3.

j_call cdr3_length v_call cdr3_aa
TRBJ2-7 14 TRBV6-5 GSSYRTGGPSYEQY
TRBJ2-3 12 TRBV11-2 ASSLLRAADTQY
TRBJ2-7 13 TRBV5-1 ASRLTSGSGNEQY
TRBJ1-6 13 TRBV5-6 ASSLARGWNSPLH
TRBJ1-1 12 TRBV6-5 ASSTAGGNTEAF
TRBJ2-3 14 TRBV10-2 ASRLTPSSLTDTQC
TRBJ1-1 11 TRBV20-1 SARKTGGREAF
TRBJ2-6 14 TRBV6-2/TRBV6-3 ASTTDREAGANVLT
TRBJ2-2 15 TRBV5-1 ASSLERVQGFTGELF
TRBJ1-1 11 TRBV10-2 ASSGDRGGEAF
TRBJ2-2 11 TRBV5-1 ASSLGRIGELF
TRBJ2-7 14 TRBV4-2 ASSQGPSGGSYEQY
TRBJ2-3 14 TRBV6-5 ASSYGTGGRTDTQY
TRBJ2-7 14 TRBV6-5 ASSSLSGSRSYEQY
TRBJ2-2 14 TRBV4-2 ASNRSSVLDSGELF
TRBJ1-4 13 TRBV4-2 ASSQGDMGFEKLF